The 9 T cell receptor beta chains below were found in one sample sequenced in a study of blood T cell repertoires in COVID-19. Sequencing was performed with immunoSEQ multiplex PCR; in TCRdb, only in-frame clones are kept and a portion is missing. The data contain fewer than 200,000 clones, around 74% of them singletons. Sample: peripheral blood. Receptors were obtained from a woman of 80 years or more with acute or convalescent COVID-19.

The sample holds one count of this clone. The chain joins TRBV30 to TRBJ1-4, with D unresolved. This CDR3 has 13 amino acids. CDR1 and CDR2 (germline): GTSNPN, SVGIG (reference sequence). The V gene lost 0 bases and the J gene lost 5 bases, with 7 bases spanning the gap. CDR3: CAWSVGENEKLFF. CDR3 nucleotide sequence: TGTGCCTGGAGTGTAGGAGAGAATGAAAAACTGTTTTTT.

The chain couples TRBV5-1 to TRBJ2-5, with D possibly TRBD1 on 5 matching bases. This CDR3 comprises 14 residues. Germline assignment: CDR1 SGHRS and CDR2 YFSETQ. The V and J ends lost 0 bases and 2 bases respectively, with 8 bases between them. CDR3 residues: CASSLGQLQETQYF. CDR3 nucleotide sequence: TGCGCCAGCAGCTTGGGACAGTTACAAGAGACCCAGTACTTC.

DNA for the CDR3: TGTGCCAGCAGTATGGGACTACAATACACCGGGGAGCTGTTTTTT. It codes for CASSMGLQYTGELFF. The chain couples TRBV6-5 to TRBJ2-2; 7 bases are shared with TRBD2. With 5 bases clipped from V and 3 bases from J, the junction kept 6 bases outside the gene matches. The CDR3 extends over 15 amino acids. Germline lookup yields CDR1 MNHEY and CDR2 SVGAGI.

The rearrangement joins TRBV5-1 to TRBJ2-6, with D possibly matching TRBD1 (6 bases). Germline CDR1 and CDR2: SGHRS and YFSETQ. Trimming removed 4 bases at V and 0 bases at J, with 11 bases between. The CDR3 is made up of 16 amino acids. The CDR3 is CASSRQDPSGANVLTF. Written as DNA, the CDR3 is TGCGCCAGCAGCAGACAGGACCCCTCTGGGGCCAACGTCCTGACTTTC. The full variable domain, with the rest looked up from reference TRBV5-1 and TRBJ2-6, is KAGVTQTPRYLIKTRGQQVTLSCSPISGHRSVSWYQQTPGQGLQFLFEYFSETQRNKGNFPGRFSGRQFSNSRSEMNVSTLELGDSALYLCASSRQDPSGANVLTFGAGSRLTVL.

J is TRBJ2-2 and V is TRBV6-5; TRBD2 matches 7 bases. The CDR3 is 16 residues long. Germline CDR1 is MNHEY and CDR2 is SVGAGI. Trimming took 0 bases from V and 4 from J; bases not matched to a gene: 5. The CDR3 here is CASSYSGGTTTGELFF. The CDR3 DNA follows: TGTGCCAGCAGTTACTCGGGGGGGACGACCACCGGGGAGCTGTTTTTT.

This clone occurred a few times. This chain links TRBV2 with TRBJ2-6, with TRBD2 as a possible D gene (6 bases). The CDR3 is made up of 15 amino acids. V lost 10 bases and J lost 1, with 14 bases in between. The germline gives CDR1 SNHLY, CDR2 FYNNEI. The CDR3 DNA reads TGTGCCACCGGCCAAGGGAGGTCTGGGGCCAACGTCCTGACTTTC. Its protein is CATGQGRSGANVLTF.

The rearrangement links TRBV30 to TRBJ2-3, with 8 bases identical to TRBD2. CDR3 length: 12 amino acids. J gave up 5 bases and V 8 bases, and 6 bases lay outside the gene matches. Germline V gene lookup returns CDR1 GTSNPN and CDR2 SVGIG (reference sequence). The CDR3, as DNA: TGTGCCCGGGGGGGAGAGGGAGATACGCAGTATTTT. It encodes CARGGEGDTQYF.

This clone was seen only once. This chain connects TRBV7-2 to TRBJ1-2, with a tentative D call TRBD1 (6 bases). The CDR3 has 13 residues. Germline values: CDR1 SGHTA, CDR2 FQGNSA. The V and J ends lost 2 bases and 9 bases respectively, with 13 bases between them. The CDR3 here is CASSLSAGDRYTF. The CDR3 DNA sequence: TGTGCCAGCAGCTTATCGGCAGGGGATCGCTACACCTTC.

The chain links TRBV18 to TRBJ2-7; D may be TRBD2 (6 bases). V lost 5 bases and J lost 4, with 12 bases in between. Germline CDR1 reads KGHSH; CDR2 reads LQKENI. The CDR3 loop spans 13 amino acids. For the CDR3, the DNA is TGTGCCAGCTCAGTTTTGGCGGGATACGAGCAGTACTTC. This gives the protein CASSVLAGYEQYF.